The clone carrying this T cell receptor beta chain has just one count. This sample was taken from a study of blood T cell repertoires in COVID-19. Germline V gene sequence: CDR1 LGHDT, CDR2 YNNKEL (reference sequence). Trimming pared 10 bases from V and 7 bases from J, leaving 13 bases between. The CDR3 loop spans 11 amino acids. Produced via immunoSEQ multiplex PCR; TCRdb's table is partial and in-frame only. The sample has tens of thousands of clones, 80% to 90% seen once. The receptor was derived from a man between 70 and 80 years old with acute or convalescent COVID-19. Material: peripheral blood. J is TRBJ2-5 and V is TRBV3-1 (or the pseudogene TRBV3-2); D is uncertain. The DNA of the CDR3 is TGTGCCACTGCGACTGAACTGACCCAGTACTTC. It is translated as CATATELTQYF.